These 14 T cell receptor beta chains came from one sample sequenced in a study of T cell responses to AZD1222 COVID-19 vaccine. Assay used: immunoSEQ multiplex PCR; TCRdb lists only in-frame clones, some missing. The data contain some 150,000 clones, roughly 90% of them singletons. The sequencing used peripheral blood, collected 28 days after the second AZD1222 dose. Receptors originate from an adult who received the AZD1222 COVID-19 vaccine.

V and J are TRBV29-1 and TRBJ2-1, with 8 bases fitting TRBD1. Trimming at V came to 4 bases and at J to 4 bases, leaving 9 bases not matched to a gene. CDR3 size: 15 residues. CDR1 and CDR2 (germline): SQVTM, ANQGSEA. The CDR3 sequence is CSVVIVDRVYNEQFF. CDR3 in DNA: TGCAGCGTTGTGATTGTGGACAGGGTGTACAATGAGCAGTTCTTC.

This clone is a singleton in its sample. The chain employs TRBV7-9 and TRBJ1-1; D perhaps matches TRBD1 (5 bases). The CDR3 extends over 12 amino acids. The germline gives CDR1 SEHNR, CDR2 FQNEAQ (reference sequence). V was trimmed by 1 base and J by 8 bases, leaving 8 bases between them. This CDR3 is CASSLGSGEAFF. CDR3 nucleotide sequence: TGTGCCAGCAGCTTAGGCTCAGGGGAAGCTTTCTTT.

V usage is TRBV7-2 and J usage is TRBJ1-5, with D uncertain. This CDR3 has 15 amino acids. Trimming shortened V by 3 bases and J by 3 bases, and 12 bases separated the two germline ends. Looked up from germline, CDR1 is SGHTA and CDR2 is FQGNSA. In DNA, the CDR3 is TGTGCCAGCAGCTTTAAGGCGACTCCCAATCAGCCCCAGCATTTT. Translation gives CASSFKATPNQPQHF.

This chain connects TRBV7-2 to TRBJ1-6; TRBD1 aligns across 8 bases. From germline, CDR1 is SGHTA and CDR2 FQGNSA. This CDR3 region has 16 residues. The ends lost 1 base at V and 8 bases at J; junction bases unmatched: 7. CDR3 bases: TGTGCCAGCAGCTTAGAGGCAGGGGGCGGTTATTCACCCCTCCACTTT. Residues: CASSLEAGGGYSPLHF. Filled out from reference TRBV7-2 and TRBJ1-6, the complete variable domain reads GAGVSQSPSNKVTEKGKDVELRCDPISGHTALYWYRQSLGQGLEFLIYFQGNSAPDKSGLPSDRFSAERTGGSVSTLTIQRTQQEDSAVYLCASSLEAGGGYSPLHFGNGTRLTVT.

This chain links TRBV10-3 with TRBJ2-7; D ambiguous. Germline-derived CDR1 and CDR2 are ENHRY and SYGVKD. The CDR3 length is 11 residues. V was trimmed by 4 bases and J by 3 bases, leaving 4 bases between them. This chain's CDR3 is CAISGSYEQYF. CDR3 coding DNA: TGTGCCATCAGTGGCAGCTACGAGCAGTACTTC.

The rearrangement uses TRBV7-9 and TRBJ2-1; the D is unclear. The germline V gene encodes CDR1 SEHNR and CDR2 FQNEAQ (reference sequence). The CDR3 runs to 14 residues. V lost 2 bases and J 9 bases, leaving 14 bases between the germline ends. CDR3 region: CASSLFDAAAEQFF. DNA of the CDR3: TGTGCCAGCAGCTTATTTGACGCTGCGGCTGAGCAGTTCTTC.

This sequence joins TRBV7-8 and TRBJ1-2; D uncertain. Germline CDR1 reads SGHVS; CDR2 reads FQNEAQ. Trimming removed 3 bases from V and 2 bases from J, with 10 bases in between. The CDR3 runs to 14 residues. CDR3 in amino acids: CASSLLRLNYGYTF. Here the CDR3 DNA reads TGTGCCAGCAGCTTGCTCAGACTCAACTATGGCTACACCTTC.

V gene TRBV5-1 combines with J gene TRBJ2-1; D remains ambiguous. The CDR3 length is 13 residues. Germline V lookup: CDR1 SGHRS, CDR2 YFSETQ. V was pared by 4 bases and J by 5 bases, with 10 bases between. The CDR3 sequence is CASSQTVDNEQFF. The CDR3 DNA reads as TGCGCCAGCAGCCAAACGGTCGACAATGAGCAGTTCTTC.

This chain links TRBV27 with TRBJ1-5, with D possibly TRBD1 on 5 matching bases. The ends were cut back, 3 bases at V and 3 bases at J, with 9 bases in the middle. From germline, CDR1 is MNHEY and CDR2 SMNVEV (reference sequence). This CDR3 spans 14 amino acids. The CDR3 protein is CASSFEGNNQPQHF. CDR3 nucleotide sequence: TGTGCCAGCAGTTTCGAGGGGAACAATCAGCCCCAGCATTTT.

This rearrangement joins TRBV5-4 to TRBJ1-1; D is possibly TRBD1 (6 bases). CDR1 is SGHNT, CDR2 YYREEE, per germline (reference sequence). V was pared by 3 bases and J by 3 bases, with 18 bases between. The CDR3 extends over 16 amino acids. The CDR3: CASSSYPGGADTEAFF. The CDR3 DNA follows: TGTGCCAGCAGCTCCTACCCCGGGGGCGCGGACACTGAAGCTTTCTTT. Full variable domain (rest looked up from reference TRBV5-4 and TRBJ1-1): ETGVTQSPTHLIKTRGQQVTLRCSSQSGHNTVSWYQQALGQGPQFIFQYYREEENGRGNFPPRFSGLQFPNYSSELNVNALELDDSALYLCASSSYPGGADTEAFFGQGTRLTVV.

The V gene is TRBV7-2, the J gene TRBJ2-2, with a possible D match to TRBD2 (6 bases). The V gene lost 5 bases and the J gene lost 0 bases, with 13 bases spanning the gap. Germline lookup yields CDR1 SGHTA and CDR2 FQGNSA. The CDR3 length is 16 residues. CDR3 region: CASSTRLGSNTGELFF. The DNA for the CDR3 is TGTGCCAGCAGCACCCGACTAGGCTCGAACACCGGGGAGCTGTTTTTT.

A single count supports this clone. The sample holds other DNA sequences that translate to the same CDR3. V gene TRBV19 combines with J gene TRBJ1-1, with no clear D. The germline V and J ends were trimmed by 3 bases and 1 base, with 3 bases remaining between them. The germline gives CDR1 LNHDA, CDR2 SQIVND (reference sequence). This CDR3 has 12 amino acids. The DNA of the CDR3 is TGTGCCAGTAGTATCGGGAACACTGAAGCTTTCTTT. Protein product: CASSIGNTEAFF.

The CDR3 sequence: CASSQDTLGLADYGEQFF. The CDR3 DNA reads TGTGCCAGCAGCCAAGATACTTTGGGACTAGCTGATTACGGTGAGCAGTTCTTC. V is TRBV4-2 and J is TRBJ2-1; 9 nucleotides line up with TRBD2. Looked up from germline, CDR1 is LGHNA and CDR2 is YNFKEQ. Trimming took 0 bases from V and 9 from J; bases not matched to a gene: 15. CDR3 length: 18 residues.

V and J are TRBV5-1 and TRBJ1-6; weak D call: TRBD1 (5 bases). The V and J ends lost 5 bases and 7 bases respectively, with 13 bases between them. Germline CDR1 is SGHRS and CDR2 is YFSETQ. This CDR3 contains 14 residues. CDR3 region: CASRSGTVNSPLHF. The CDR3 nucleotides read TGCGCCAGCAGATCGGGGACGGTAAATTCACCCCTCCACTTT. The whole variable domain, remainder taken from reference TRBV5-1 and TRBJ1-6, is KAGVTQTPRYLIKTRGQQVTLSCSPISGHRSVSWYQQTPGQGLQFLFEYFSETQRNKGNFPGRFSGRQFSNSRSEMNVSTLELGDSALYLCASRSGTVNSPLHFGNGTRLTVT.